The present TCR beta chain was sequenced within a study of OX40 agonist ivuxolimab in advanced cancers. Study outcomes and limitations: CD8+ T cells were the subset that, on average, had more expanded clones than CD4+. With doses of 0.1 to 3.0 mg/kg, CD4+ and CD8+ blood T cells had undergone clonal expansion by week 6.

V lost 3 bases and J 2 bases, leaving 7 bases between the germline ends. The CDR3 loop spans 13 amino acids. CDR1 is SGHTA, CDR2 FQGNSA, per germline. This clone has just a few counts. Its antigen is still unknown. Repertoires were generated with immunoSEQ multiplex PCR, while TCRdb's copy carries only in-frame clones and drops some. The table includes over 55,000 clones, roughly four fifths detected once. The origin of this receptor is an adult with an advanced solid tumor such as melanoma, head and neck, liver or kidney cancer. The chain joins TRBV7-2 to TRBJ1-1; D is unresolved. Sample: CD4+ or CD8+ T cells sorted from blood, taken in a trial of the OX40 agonist ivuxolimab. The CDR3 loop is CASSFTVNTEAFF. The CDR3 DNA is TGTGCCAGCAGCTTTACTGTCAACACTGAAGCTTTCTTT. Supplemented by reference TRBV7-2 and TRBJ1-1, the full variable domain reads GAGVSQSPSNKVTEKGKDVELRCDPISGHTALYWYRQSLGQGLEFLIYFQGNSAPDKSGLPSDRFSAERTGGSVSTLTIQRTQQEDSAVYLCASSFTVNTEAFFGQGTRLTVV.